A single sample is the source of the 19 T cell receptor beta chains below, sequenced in a study of cytomegalovirus exposure and HLA in healthy donors. The PCR was carried out with 60 Vbeta primers and 13 Jbeta primers. The assay was immunoSEQ multiplex PCR, and TCRdb's table has in-frame clones only and misses some. The top ten clones hold around 3% of a sample with roughly 110,000 clones, 75% of them seen once. The sample consisted of PBMCs. These receptors all stem from a male donor in good health and CMV-seropositive.

The CDR3 protein is CASSPVRAGEYEQYF. The CDR3 DNA sequence: TGTGCCAGCTCACCAGTTAGAGCGGGGGAATACGAGCAGTACTTC. The chain is built from TRBV18 and TRBJ2-7, with TRBD2 matching over 8 bases. The CDR3 is 15 residues long. Germline CDR1 and CDR2: KGHSH and LQKENI. V lost 2 bases, J lost 4 bases, and 7 bases stayed unmatched.

This clone was counted a single time. The chain carries TRBV6-5 and TRBJ1-2; the match to TRBD1 covers 10 bases. J lost 4 bases, V lost 4 bases, and 6 bases had no gene match. The germline CDR1 and CDR2 sequences are MNHEY and SVGAGI. The CDR3 extends over 15 amino acids. The DNA for the CDR3 is TGTGCCAGCAGTTTCCGATGGACAGGGGGCTATGGCTACACCTTC. Translating it yields CASSFRWTGGYGYTF.

The J gene is TRBJ1-1, the V gene TRBV6-5, with 7 bases identical to TRBD1. Looked up from germline, CDR1 is MNHEY and CDR2 is SVGAGI. There are 13 residues in the CDR3. Unmatched junction bases numbered 12, after V lost 6 bases and J lost 11 bases. The CDR3 region is CASRRQGREHAFF. The CDR3 coding sequence is TGTGCCAGCAGGCGACAGGGTCGGGAACACGCTTTCTTT.

This clone was recorded once. A junction boundary mismatches the germline segment, possibly from a read error. The chain couples TRBV7-3 to TRBJ2-2; 9 bases are a match to TRBD1. The CDR3 has 16 amino acids. Germline CDR1 SGHTA, CDR2 FQGTGA. The chain's CDR3 is CASSVTGGSYTGELFF. The CDR3, as DNA: TGTGCCAGCAGCGTAACAGGGGGCTCGTACACCGGGGAGCTGTTTTTT.

The chain uses TRBV7-3 and TRBJ2-7; no definite D call. With 3 bases removed from V and 0 bases from J, the gap between germline ends came to 18 bases. Germline CDR1 reads SGHTA; CDR2 reads FQGTGA. The CDR3 is made up of 17 amino acids. CDR3 coding DNA: TGTGCCAGCAGCTTCTACCCTTCGCGGCCGAGCTCCTACGAGCAGTACTTC. Translation: CASSFYPSRPSSYEQYF.

The gene calls are TRBV9 and TRBJ2-3; 11 nucleotides align to TRBD2. V trimming: 4 bases; J trimming: 3 bases; junction bases outside the gene matches: 7. Germline lookup yields CDR1 SGDLS and CDR2 YYNGEE. This CDR3 comprises 16 residues. Here the CDR3 reads CASSQIAGGPTDTQYF. The DNA of the CDR3 is TGTGCCAGCAGCCAAATAGCGGGGGGGCCAACAGATACGCAGTATTTT.

The V call is TRBV18, the J call TRBJ1-4; TRBD1 might be the D (5 bases). CDR3 size: 17 residues. V lost 6 bases and J lost 7, with 24 bases in between. CDR1 is KGHSH and CDR2 is LQKENI in the germline V gene. CDR3 residues: CASSLSLQETEAEKLFF. The CDR3 nucleotides read TGTGCCAGCTCTCTCAGCCTACAGGAAACAGAAGCTGAAAAACTGTTTTTT.

The V gene is TRBV19, the J gene TRBJ1-5; 7 bases map to TRBD1. The CDR3 extends over 15 amino acids. Per germline, CDR1 LNHDA and CDR2 SQIVND (reference sequence). Trimming removed 7 bases from V and 1 base from J; junction bases left unmatched: 7. In DNA form, the CDR3 reads TGTGCCAGTACCCTCCGACAGGGAAGCAATCAGCCCCAGCATTTT. The encoded protein is CASTLRQGSNQPQHF.

The J gene is TRBJ1-2, the V gene TRBV7-9; TRBD1 might be the D (6 bases). CDR3 length: 16 amino acids. V was clipped by 4 bases and J by 3 bases, with 18 bases between them. Germline CDR1 reads SEHNR; CDR2 reads FQNEAQ (reference sequence). The CDR3 here is CASSSGARGTDYGYTF. The CDR3 DNA reads as TGTGCCAGCAGCTCAGGGGCGAGGGGTACGGACTATGGCTACACCTTC.

The V gene is TRBV13, the J gene TRBJ1-1; D not resolved. The V and J ends lost 8 bases and 5 bases respectively, with 15 bases between them. The CDR3 runs to 13 residues. CDR1 and CDR2 from the germline V gene are PRHDT and FYEKMQ (reference sequence). This chain's CDR3 is CASVGAMRTEAFF. The CDR3 coding sequence is TGTGCCAGCGTCGGTGCAATGAGGACTGAAGCTTTCTTT.

This clone showed up just a few times. The chain is built from TRBV5-1 and TRBJ2-7, with a tentative D call TRBD2 (5 bases). Trimming took off 5 bases at V and 5 bases at J, with 11 bases between the two ends. This CDR3 is built from 12 residues. Germline loops: CDR1 SGHRS, CDR2 YFSETQ. The CDR3 reads CASSPGLNEQYF. Here the CDR3 DNA reads TGCGCCAGCAGTCCGGGGTTGAACGAGCAGTACTTC.

This clone was recorded once. V is TRBV5-6 and J is TRBJ1-2; D is perhaps TRBD1 (6 bases). The CDR3 spans 16 residues. CDR1 is SGHDT, CDR2 YYEEEE, per germline. V gave up 5 bases and J gave up 2 bases, with 19 bases separating them. This chain's CDR3 is CASSFRGGGRNYGYTF. CDR3 nucleotides: TGTGCCAGCAGTTTTCGGGGTGGGGGCCGAAACTATGGCTACACCTTC.

The chain combines TRBV12-2 with TRBJ1-4. TRBV12-2 is classified as a pseudogene. The CDR3 contains 17 residues. The CDR3 DNA sequence: TGTGCAAGTCGCTTAGAAAAAGGGGGGGAGTATAATGAAAAACTGTTTTTT. Its protein is CASRLEKGGEYNEKLFF.

Remarks on this clone: The junction departs from the called germline gene at one end, perhaps through a read error. J is TRBJ1-1 and V is TRBV4-2; D might be TRBD1 (5 bases). The CDR3 extends over 17 amino acids. Germline CDR1 reads LGHNA; CDR2 reads YNFKEQ. The CDR3 region is CASSQKGTGFMNTEAFF. The DNA of the CDR3 is TGTGCCAGCAGCCAAAAAGGCACAGGATTCATGAACACTGAGGCTTTCTTT.

CDR3 coding DNA: TGTGCCAGCAGCTTGAAAACAGGGTGGGCAGATACGCAGTATTTT. The encoded protein is CASSLKTGWADTQYF. The chain has TRBV5-5 and TRBJ2-3; maybe TRBD1 (6 bases). Germline V gives CDR1 SGHKS, CDR2 YYEKEE (reference sequence). CDR3 size: 15 residues. V lost 1 base and J 4 bases, leaving 13 bases between the germline ends.

The rearrangement uses TRBV15 and TRBJ2-7, with 10 bases lining up with TRBD1. The ends lost 1 base at V and 5 bases at J; junction bases unmatched: 5. From germline, CDR1 is LNHNV and CDR2 YYDKDF (reference sequence). This CDR3 has 15 amino acids. The CDR3 spells CATSRGTGGSHEQYF. The DNA of the CDR3 is TGTGCCACCAGCAGAGGGACAGGGGGTTCCCACGAGCAGTACTTC.

This clone was seen a handful of times. The V gene is TRBV7-9, the J gene TRBJ2-3, with a possible D match to TRBD2 (5 bases). Germline assignment: CDR1 SEHNR and CDR2 FQNEAQ (reference sequence). This CDR3 region has 15 residues. V shed 5 bases and J shed 1 base, with 13 bases lying between them. The CDR3 DNA reads as TGTGCCAGCAGCGAACGTGGGCGGGGCACAGATACGCAGTATTTT. Amino acids: CASSERGRGTDTQYF.

V is TRBV5-1 and J is TRBJ2-7; no reliable D call. Germline assignment: CDR1 SGHRS and CDR2 YFSETQ. The CDR3 sequence is 15 residues long. The V gene lost 0 bases and the J gene lost 7 bases, with 17 bases spanning the gap. The CDR3 bases are TGCGCCAGCAGCTTGGCCCCCCTTTCTGGGCAAGAGCAGTACTTC. This translates into CASSLAPLSGQEQYF.

This clone was seen a handful of times. This sequence joins TRBV30 and TRBJ2-5; 8 bases map to TRBD2. The DNA end is a closer match to TRBJ2-7, so the J assignment may be wrong. The germline V gene encodes CDR1 GTSNPN and CDR2 SVGIG (reference sequence). The CDR3 extends over 15 amino acids. CDR3 amino acids: CAWTLGGGSHYEQYF. DNA of the CDR3: TGTGCCTGGACCCTCGGGGGGGGTAGCCACTACGAGCAGTACTTC.